This T cell receptor (beta chain) was obtained from a study of OX40 agonist ivuxolimab in advanced cancers. Looking at the study overall: Melanoma, hepatocellular carcinoma, head and neck or renal cell cancer occurred in dose-escalation patients. General study findings and limits: Fewer expanded clones were found on average in CD4+ than in CD8+ T cells. Normalized T-cell clonal expansion was also low in some nonresponders.

Here immunoSEQ multiplex PCR was the method, and the copy in TCRdb shows in-frame clones only, minus some. The profile shows approximately 68,000 clones, roughly 80% of them singletons. Germline V gene data show CDR1 as SGHTA and CDR2 as FQGNSA. The germline V and J ends were trimmed by 1 base and 4 bases, with 15 bases remaining between them. This CDR3 spans 16 amino acids. Details on this clone: Its antigen is currently unknown.

This receptor was obtained from an adult with an advanced solid tumor such as melanoma, head and neck, liver or kidney cancer. The rearrangement uses TRBV7-2 and TRBJ2-3, with D maybe TRBD2 (5 bases). Sequenced here: CD4+ or CD8+ T cells sorted from blood, sampled in a trial of the OX40 agonist ivuxolimab. The CDR3 region has the DNA TGTGCCAGCAGCTTAGGTGCGGGTATGAACTCAGATACGCAGTATTTT. Protein sequence: CASSLGAGMNSDTQYF.